What follows are 25 T cell receptor beta chains derived from one specimen sequenced in a study of blood T cell repertoires in COVID-19. Method: immunoSEQ multiplex PCR; TCRdb's copy keeps in-frame clones and lacks some. The sample yields about 87,000 clones, around 85% seen once. The sequenced sample was peripheral blood. These receptor sequences come from a woman older than 75 with COVID-19, enrolled during active disease.

The chain links TRBV9 to TRBJ2-1, with D perhaps matching TRBD2 (6 bases). The CDR3 sequence is 17 residues long. Germline CDR1 and CDR2: SGDLS and YYNGEE. Trimming took off 0 bases at V and 3 bases at J, with 16 bases between the two ends. The CDR3 region has the DNA TGTGCCAGCAGCGTAGGGGACTCGGGCGGATACTACAATGAGCAGTTCTTC. Its protein product is CASSVGDSGGYYNEQFF. The full variable domain, rest sourced from reference TRBV9 and TRBJ2-1, is DSGVTQTPKHLITATGQRVTLRCSPRSGDLSVYWYQQSLDQGLQFLIQYYNGEERAKGNILERFSAQQFPDLHSELNLSSLELGDSALYFCASSVGDSGGYYNEQFFGPGTRLTVL.

This clone appeared a few times. The chain couples TRBV7-9 to TRBJ2-1; TRBD2 aligns across 7 bases. The CDR3 is 18 residues long. Germline V gene sequence: CDR1 SEHNR, CDR2 FQNEAQ (reference sequence). Unmatched junction bases numbered 13, after V lost 1 base and J lost 4 bases. The CDR3 coding sequence is TGTGCCAGCAGCTTAGAGATGGCTAGCGGTGGGCCATACAATGAGCAGTTCTTC. Its translation: CASSLEMASGGPYNEQFF.

The J gene is TRBJ2-2, the V gene TRBV24-1, with D perhaps matching TRBD2 (5 bases). V was shortened by 7 bases and J by 6 bases, with 14 bases between the two germline ends. The CDR3 is made up of 14 amino acids. The V gene's germline CDR1 is KGHDR and CDR2 SFDVKD. The CDR3: CATRPRGDPGELFF. The CDR3, as DNA: TGTGCCACCAGGCCCCGGGGTGATCCCGGGGAGCTGTTTTTT.

The V gene is TRBV7-6, the J gene TRBJ2-1; 13 positions agree with TRBD2. Germline loops: CDR1 SGHVS, CDR2 FNYEAQ. The CDR3 runs to 15 residues. J was trimmed by 8 bases and V by 5 bases; bases with no gene match: 6. The CDR3: CASSPRTSGRDEQFF. The CDR3 bases are TGTGCCAGCAGCCCCAGGACTAGCGGGAGAGATGAGCAGTTCTTC.

The rearrangement links TRBV7-9 to TRBJ2-1, with TRBD2 identical over 15 bases. This CDR3 comprises 15 residues. V gave up 3 bases and J gave up 7 bases; unmatched junction bases: 1. Germline V gives CDR1 SEHNR, CDR2 FQNEAQ (reference sequence). The CDR3, as DNA: TGTGCCAGCAGCTTCGGGACTAGCGGGGGGAATGAGCAGTTCTTC. This encodes CASSFGTSGGNEQFF.

The J gene is TRBJ2-7, the V gene TRBV25-1; a weak D match, TRBD2 (5 bases). CDR3 length: 13 amino acids. The V gene lost 1 base and the J gene lost 6 bases, with 10 bases spanning the gap. Germline V gene lookup returns CDR1 MGHDK and CDR2 SYGVNS. In DNA form, the CDR3 reads TGTGCCAGCAGTGAATTAGGACGGGGCGAGCAGTACTTC. Translation: CASSELGRGEQYF.

The chain has TRBV7-6 and TRBJ2-3, with 15 bases fitting TRBD2. This CDR3 contains 17 residues. V trimming: 5 bases; J trimming: 4 bases; junction bases outside the gene matches: 7. Germline assignment: CDR1 SGHVS and CDR2 FNYEAQ. The CDR3 spells CASSPRTSGGAADTQYF. CDR3 DNA sequence: TGTGCCAGCAGCCCCCGGACTAGCGGGGGGGCCGCAGATACGCAGTATTTT.

This chain uses TRBV28 with TRBJ1-2; 8 bases map to TRBD1. This CDR3 comprises 14 residues. Trimming took 3 bases from V and 5 from J; bases not matched to a gene: 5. Germline V gives CDR1 MDHEN, CDR2 SYDVKM. CDR3 in DNA: TGTGCCAGCAGTTTCTCCGACAGGGGATATGGCTACACCTTC. It translates to CASSFSDRGYGYTF.

The V and J genes are TRBV24-1 and TRBJ2-1; 8 positions match TRBD1. The CDR3 loop spans 15 amino acids. V lost 1 base to trimming and J lost 7 bases; unmatched junction nucleotides: 5. Germline CDR1 reads KGHDR; CDR2 reads SFDVKD. In DNA form, the CDR3 reads TGTGCCACCAGTGATTTCGGACAGGGTAAGAATGAGCAGTTCTTC. This translates into CATSDFGQGKNEQFF.

This clone has a single count. This CDR3 reads CAIRKTGGNQPQHF. The CDR3 DNA is TGTGCCATCAGGAAAACAGGAGGCAATCAGCCCCAGCATTTT. The chain is built from TRBV10-3 and TRBJ1-5; TRBD1 is a possible D gene (5 bases). Per germline, CDR1 ENHRY and CDR2 SYGVKD. V was clipped by 6 bases and J by 2 bases, with 11 bases between them. The CDR3 length is 14 residues.

The chain uses TRBV3-1 (or the pseudogene TRBV3-2) and TRBJ2-3, with D possibly being TRBD2 (6 bases). V was shortened by 4 bases and J by 2 bases, with 13 bases between the two germline ends. This CDR3 has 15 amino acids. The germline V gene has CDR1 LGHDT and CDR2 YNNKEL (reference sequence). The CDR3 coding sequence is TGTGCCAGCAGCCCCCCCTCTAGCGTCACAGATACGCAGTATTTT. Translated: CASSPPSSVTDTQYF.

This chain links TRBV6-5 with TRBJ1-1, with TRBD1 matching 7 bases. The germline V gene has CDR1 MNHEY and CDR2 SVGAGI. This CDR3 has 14 amino acids. Trimming removed 6 bases from V and 1 base from J; junction bases left unmatched: 5. This chain's CDR3 is CASRPRGANTEAFF. CDR3 nucleotides: TGTGCCAGCAGGCCCAGGGGGGCGAACACTGAAGCTTTCTTT.

The chain carries TRBV6-1 and TRBJ1-3, with 9 bases identical to TRBD1. The CDR3 is 16 amino acids. The germline V gene has CDR1 MNHNS and CDR2 SASEGT. The V and J ends lost 3 bases and 8 bases, in that order; junction bases with no gene match: 11. CDR3 bases: TGTGCCAGCAGTGAGGCTACCGGGACAGGGTGGGACACCATATATTTT. This codes for CASSEATGTGWDTIYF.

V usage is TRBV13 and J usage is TRBJ2-7, with a tentative D call TRBD1 (5 bases). V lost 5 bases and J 2 bases, leaving 16 bases between the germline ends. This CDR3 has 15 residues. Looked up from germline, CDR1 is PRHDT and CDR2 is FYEKMQ (reference sequence). The CDR3 DNA is TGTGCCAGCAGCCGGGTCTTGGACACTACCTACGAGCAGTACTTC. Translated: CASSRVLDTTYEQYF.

The rearrangement joins TRBV6-5 to TRBJ1-6; 10 bases align to TRBD1. The CDR3 is 14 residues long. The V and J ends lost 7 bases and 10 bases, in that order; junction bases with no gene match: 7. Germline V CDR1 and CDR2: MNHEY, SVGAGI. The CDR3 here is CASNAGTGASPLHF. CDR3 nucleotides: TGTGCCAGCAATGCCGGGACAGGGGCCTCACCCCTCCACTTT.

The rearrangement links TRBV18 to TRBJ1-2, with D unresolved. V shed 0 bases and J shed 4 bases, with 9 bases lying between them. Germline CDR1 and CDR2: KGHSH and LQKENI. The CDR3 consists of 14 residues. The CDR3 here is CASSPPSFGYGYTF. DNA for the CDR3: TGTGCCAGCTCACCACCGAGTTTTGGCTATGGCTACACCTTC.

V is TRBV6-2 or TRBV6-3 and J is TRBJ2-3; TRBD2 aligns across 11 bases. From germline, CDR1 is MNHEY and CDR2 SVGEGT. This CDR3 comprises 19 residues. V shed 5 bases and J 0 bases; nucleotides not matched to a gene: 13. CDR3 region: CASSTEESRTSGSTDTQYF. The CDR3 nucleotides read TGTGCCAGCAGTACCGAGGAGTCCAGGACTAGCGGGAGCACAGATACGCAGTATTTT.

This chain uses TRBV19 with TRBJ1-6; TRBD1 is a possible D gene (5 bases). This CDR3 has 13 amino acids. Trimming shortened V by 6 bases and J by 4 bases, and 7 bases separated the two germline ends. Germline V gene lookup returns CDR1 LNHDA and CDR2 SQIVND (reference sequence). CDR3 sequence (DNA): TGTGCCAGTAGCGGACAATATAATTCACCCCTCCACTTT. Translated, it gives CASSGQYNSPLHF.

The rearrangement joins TRBV6-2 or TRBV6-3 to TRBJ2-4; TRBD1 matches at 9 bases. Trimming took 4 bases from V and 7 from J; bases not matched to a gene: 8. CDR3 length equals 15 residues. The V gene's germline CDR1 is MNHEY and CDR2 SVGEGT. The CDR3 region has the DNA TGTGCCAGCAGTTTGCCCGGGACAGGGATTAACATTCAGTACTTC. Protein sequence: CASSLPGTGINIQYF.

J is TRBJ2-5 and V is TRBV2, with 7 bases that match TRBD2. CDR1 SNHLY and CDR2 FYNNEI come from the germline V gene. The CDR3 has 14 residues. With 8 bases clipped from V and 0 bases from J, the junction kept 6 bases outside the gene matches. CDR3 DNA sequence: TGTGCCAGCCTAGCGGACACGTACCAAGAGACCCAGTACTTC. This gives the protein CASLADTYQETQYF.

The chain combines TRBV5-4 with TRBJ2-3; 7 bases are shared with TRBD1. This CDR3 comprises 16 residues. Losses at the gene ends were 0 bases for V and 0 bases for J; bases not matched to a gene: 4. Germline CDR1 SGHNT, CDR2 YYREEE (reference sequence). CDR3 amino acids: CASSLAQQGSTDTQYF. The DNA of the CDR3 is TGTGCCAGCAGCTTGGCCCAACAGGGGAGCACAGATACGCAGTATTTT.

This CDR3 is CASSDDRDYEQYF. The CDR3 region has the DNA TGTGCCAGCAGTGATGACAGGGACTACGAGCAGTACTTC. This rearrangement joins TRBV2 to TRBJ2-7, with 7 positions matching TRBD1. Germline assignment: CDR1 SNHLY and CDR2 FYNNEI. V shed 3 bases, J shed 3 bases, and the junction held 2 bases outside the gene matches. The CDR3 runs 13 residues.

The CDR3 bases are TGTGCCAGCAGGCGTCGTCCGGGACTAGCGGTCGTGTACAATGAGCAGTTCTTC. Translation gives CASRRRPGLAVVYNEQFF. The chain carries TRBV28 and TRBJ2-1; 11 bases line up with TRBD2. J gave up 4 bases and V 6 bases, and 14 bases lay outside the gene matches. Germline V gene sequence: CDR1 MDHEN, CDR2 SYDVKM. CDR3 length equals 18 residues.

The chain couples TRBV19 to TRBJ1-4, with 9 nucleotides matching TRBD1. This CDR3 is 14 amino acids long. Germline V gene data show CDR1 as LNHDA and CDR2 as SQIVND (reference sequence). Trimming took 11 bases from V and 3 from J; bases not matched to a gene: 7. CDR3 sequence reads: CAVRDRVSNEKLFF. The CDR3, as DNA: TGTGCCGTCCGGGACAGGGTATCTAATGAAAAACTGTTTTTT. The variable domain in full, with the rest retrieved from reference TRBV19 and TRBJ1-4, is DGGITQSPKYLFRKEGQNVTLSCEQNLNHDAMYWYRQDPGQGLRLIYYSQIVNDFQKGDIAEGYSVSREKKESFPLTVTSAQKNPTAFYLCAVRDRVSNEKLFFGSGTQLSVL.

J is TRBJ2-2 and V is TRBV24-1; 9 bases match TRBD1. This CDR3 region has 19 residues. The V gene end was trimmed by 2 bases and the J gene end by 3 bases; junction bases not matched to a gene: 12. Germline V gene sequence: CDR1 KGHDR, CDR2 SFDVKD. The CDR3 loop is CATSDWPLGTGLDTGELFF. CDR3 nucleotides: TGTGCCACCAGTGATTGGCCCTTGGGGACAGGGCTGGACACCGGGGAGCTGTTTTTT.